This T cell receptor (beta chain) originates from a study of beta chain features in type 1 diabetes. The ends lost 4 bases at V and 0 bases at J; junction bases unmatched: 7. The germline V gene encodes CDR1 SGDLS and CDR2 YYNGEE. There are 18 residues in the CDR3. This clone was picked up a small number of times. As every portion of the isolated RNA was reverse transcribed, the sequencing read expressed TCRB transcripts. Clones were sequenced by immunoSEQ multiplex PCR, and TCRdb holds only the in-frame ones, with some missing. The table records 140,000 to 150,000 clones, approximately 52% of them present only once.

This chain connects TRBV9 to TRBJ2-6; 10 bases map to TRBD1. This TCR came from a man between 18 and 35 years old in good health. Sequencing used Tregs from blood. The CDR3 nucleotides read TGTGCCAGCAGCTCCGCCGGGACAGGGGTCTCTGGGGCCAACGTCCTGACTTTC. Encoded protein: CASSSAGTGVSGANVLTF.